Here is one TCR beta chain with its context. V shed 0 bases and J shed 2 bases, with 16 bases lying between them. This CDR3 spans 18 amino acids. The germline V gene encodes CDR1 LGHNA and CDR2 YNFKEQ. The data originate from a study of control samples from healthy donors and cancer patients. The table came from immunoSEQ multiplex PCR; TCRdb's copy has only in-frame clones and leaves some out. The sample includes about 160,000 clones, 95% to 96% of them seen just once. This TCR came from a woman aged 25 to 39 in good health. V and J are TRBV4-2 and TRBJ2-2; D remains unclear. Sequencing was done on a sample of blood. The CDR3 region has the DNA TGTGCCAGCAGCCAAGATTCAATTTCGAGCACAAACACCGGGGAGCTGTTTTTT. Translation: CASSQDSISSTNTGELFF.